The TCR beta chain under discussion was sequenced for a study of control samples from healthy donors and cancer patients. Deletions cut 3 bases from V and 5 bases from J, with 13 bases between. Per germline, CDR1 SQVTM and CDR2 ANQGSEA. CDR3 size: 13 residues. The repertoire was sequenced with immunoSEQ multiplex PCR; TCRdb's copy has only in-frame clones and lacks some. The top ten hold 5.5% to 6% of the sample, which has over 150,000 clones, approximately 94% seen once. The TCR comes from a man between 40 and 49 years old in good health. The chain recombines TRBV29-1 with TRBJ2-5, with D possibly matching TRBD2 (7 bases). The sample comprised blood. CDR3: CSVDLQGGETQYF. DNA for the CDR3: TGCAGCGTTGATCTACAGGGAGGGGAGACCCAGTACTTC.